The text below deals with one T cell receptor beta chain. Trimming pared 2 bases from V and 5 bases from J, leaving 13 bases between. Germline CDR1 ENHRY, CDR2 SYGVKD. The CDR3 spans 15 residues. This specimen comes from a study of blood T cells in healthy people across ages. Those donating, healthy Caucasian individuals from Russia, were aged roughly 6 to 100. Sample-barcoded 5' priming and a J-beta primer mix drove a second PCR of about 6 to 12 cycles. TCRdb passed the 5' RACE reads through MiXCR, listing each CDR3 protein once. The sample has about 800,000 distinct CDR3 sequences, 58% seen once; the top ten hold about 20%.

Sequencing input: blood. The rearrangement joins TRBV10-3 to TRBJ1-5; possibly TRBD1 for D (6 bases). The source of this sequence is a man aged 25 to 40 in good health. The DNA of the CDR3 is TGTGCCATCAGTGAGACAGGACAGATTCATCAGCCCCAGCATTTT. The encoded protein is CAISETGQIHQPQHF.